These 25 T cell receptor beta chains were all obtained from the same sample, sequenced in a study of Graves' ophthalmopathy and Graves' hyperthyroidism. Amplification from RNA transcripts yielded the TCR beta CDR3 regions. First-round RT-PCR relied on HTBI primers, and a second-round multiplex PCR came next. TCRdb independently ran MiXCR on the multiplex PCR reads; one entry per CDR3 protein. The sample shows about 410,000 distinct CDR3 sequences, around 19% of them seen only once. Material: peripheral blood. The receptor source for this set is a woman aged 18-30 years with Graves' ophthalmopathy.

This clonotype was detected ten times or more. The genes are TRBV12-3 or TRBV12-4 and TRBJ1-1, with a weak D call TRBD1 (5 bases). V was trimmed by 6 bases and J by 1 base, leaving 15 bases between them. The length of the CDR3 is 15 residues. DNA for the CDR3: TGTGCCAGCAGCTCCCGGGGGGACGGGAACACTGAAGCTTTCTTT. Its protein is CASSSRGDGNTEAFF.

The rearrangement uses TRBV7-8 and TRBJ2-7; 7 nucleotides align to TRBD2. Germline values: CDR1 SGHVS, CDR2 FQNEAQ. The CDR3 extends over 16 amino acids. J gave up 6 bases and V 5 bases, and 16 bases lay outside the gene matches. The CDR3: CASSKREAPLKGEQYF. The CDR3 coding sequence is TGTGCCAGCAGCAAACGGGAGGCTCCCCTCAAGGGCGAGCAGTACTTC.

This clonotype was observed many times. V usage is TRBV6-5 and J usage is TRBJ2-5, with a weak D call TRBD1 (6 bases). CDR3 length: 14 residues. Germline loops: CDR1 MNHEY, CDR2 SVGAGI. V was trimmed by 6 bases and J by 5 bases, leaving 16 bases between them. The CDR3 loop is CASRFRGWWETQYF. In DNA, the CDR3 is TGTGCCAGCAGGTTCAGGGGCTGGTGGGAGACCCAGTACTTC.

This clonotype was counted ten times or more. The gene calls are TRBV27 and TRBJ1-1, with D perhaps matching TRBD1 (5 bases). CDR3 size: 15 residues. Germline V gives CDR1 MNHEY, CDR2 SMNVEV (reference sequence). Trimming removed 2 bases at V and 7 bases at J, with 17 bases between. The CDR3 spells CASSLPPPGSYEAFF. The CDR3 coding sequence is TGTGCCAGCAGTTTACCCCCCCCAGGGTCCTATGAAGCTTTCTTT.

This clonotype was seen repeatedly, ten times or more. This chain connects TRBV19 to TRBJ1-5; D possibly corresponds to TRBD1 (5 bases). CDR3 length equals 16 residues. The germline V gene encodes CDR1 LNHDA and CDR2 SQIVND (reference sequence). Trimming cost V 4 bases and J 0 bases, with 13 bases left between them. This chain's CDR3 is CASSTLDRNSNQPQHF. DNA for the CDR3: TGTGCCAGTAGTACCCTCGACAGAAATAGCAATCAGCCCCAGCATTTT.

In this sample, this clonotype turned up many times. CDR3 nucleotide sequence: TGTGCCTGGAGGAGGACCGGGCCTAACACCGGGGAGCTGTTTTTT. Its protein product is CAWRRTGPNTGELFF. The chain joins TRBV30 to TRBJ2-2; no definite D call. The CDR3 has 15 amino acids. Trimming left V 3 bases short and J 2 bases short, with 13 bases between. The germline CDR1 and CDR2 sequences are GTSNPN and SVGIG (reference sequence).

This clonotype was picked up many times. The V and J genes are TRBV29-1 and TRBJ1-2; D is perhaps TRBD1 (6 bases). The CDR3 contains 13 residues. V was cut by 5 bases and J by 5 bases, with 15 bases left in between. Germline assignment: CDR1 SQVTM and CDR2 ANQGSEA. The CDR3 reads CSVTQTGTYGYTF. The DNA for the CDR3 is TGCAGCGTTACTCAGACAGGAACTTATGGCTACACCTTC.

The chain's CDR3 is CAIGGPWDSPLHF. The CDR3 DNA is TGTGCCATCGGTGGGCCCTGGGATTCACCCCTCCACTTT. The chain uses TRBV10-3 and TRBJ1-6; D not resolved. Trimming pared 8 bases from V and 8 bases from J, leaving 13 bases between. CDR1 ENHRY and CDR2 SYGVKD come from the germline V gene. The length of the CDR3 is 13 residues.

This clonotype was seen many times. The V gene is TRBV6-2 or TRBV6-3, the J gene TRBJ1-6; D remains ambiguous. In germline, CDR1 is MNHEY, CDR2 SVGEGT. V was clipped by 7 bases and J by 0 bases, with 13 bases between them. The CDR3 loop spans 16 amino acids. The CDR3 nucleotides are TGTGCCAGCACCAGGACGGGAAGCTCCTATAATTCACCCCTCCACTTT. Translated, it gives CASTRTGSSYNSPLHF.

This clonotype was found many times. The CDR3 DNA is TGTGCCAGCAGCCAAGGGCCGGGACAGGGGGCCTGGACTAGCGGGTTTTCCTACGAGCAGTACTTC. This translates into CASSQGPGQGAWTSGFSYEQYF. This rearrangement joins TRBV3-1 to TRBJ2-7, with D possibly being TRBD1 (12 bases). The CDR3 spans 22 residues. Trimming removed 1 base at V and 1 base at J, with 32 bases between. Per the germline V gene, CDR1 is LGHDT and CDR2 is YNNKEL (reference sequence).

The chain couples TRBV6-2 or TRBV6-3 to TRBJ2-5, with 7 positions matching TRBD1. The germline gives CDR1 MNHEY, CDR2 SVGEGT. This CDR3 has 14 amino acids. After removal of 4 bases from V and 3 bases from J, the junction contained 5 bases not matched to a gene. CDR3: CASSFLGTEETQYF. The CDR3 nucleotides are TGTGCCAGCAGTTTTCTTGGGACAGAAGAGACCCAGTACTTC.

This clonotype appeared many times. The chain has TRBV7-9 and TRBJ1-1, with D perhaps TRBD1 (6 bases). The CDR3 length is 13 residues. V was cut by 5 bases and J by 4 bases, with 11 bases left in between. The V gene's germline CDR1 is SEHNR and CDR2 FQNEAQ (reference sequence). The CDR3 DNA reads TGTGCCAGCAGCCCCAGGGACACCACTGAAGCTTTCTTT. Protein sequence: CASSPRDTTEAFF.

This clonotype was found many times. The rearrangement links TRBV6-5 to TRBJ1-1; no firm D call. The CDR3 totals 14 residues. Trimming stripped 4 bases from V and 5 bases from J, with 14 bases between. Per germline, CDR1 MNHEY and CDR2 SVGAGI. The CDR3 DNA reads TGTGCCAGCAGTTTCAAGGTGCTGGGGACTGAAGCTTTCTTT. Protein: CASSFKVLGTEAFF.

This clonotype was seen ten or more times. V usage is TRBV11-2 and J usage is TRBJ2-7; 7 bases match TRBD2. V lost 1 base to trimming and J lost 3 bases; unmatched junction nucleotides: 9. From germline, CDR1 is SGHAT and CDR2 FQNNGV. The CDR3 contains 16 residues. CDR3 bases: TGTGCCAGCAGCTTAGTCGAGGCGGGGGTTGACTACGAGCAGTACTTC. It codes for CASSLVEAGVDYEQYF. The variable domain in full, completed from reference TRBV11-2 and TRBJ2-7, reads EAGVAQSPRYKIIEKRQSVAFWCNPISGHATLYWYQQILGQGPKLLIQFQNNGVVDDSQLPKDRFSAERLKGVDSTLKIQPAKLEDSAVYLCASSLVEAGVDYEQYFGPGTRLTVT.

This clonotype has just a few counts. The chain uses TRBV3-1 and TRBJ2-2; D is ambiguous. V was clipped by 4 bases and J by 0 bases, with 9 bases between them. Germline assignment: CDR1 LGHDT and CDR2 YNNKEL (reference sequence). This CDR3 region has 15 residues. CDR3 DNA sequence: TGTGCCAGCAGCCTTCTAGGCACGAACACCGGGGAGCTGTTTTTT. Protein sequence: CASSLLGTNTGELFF. The entire variable domain, with the rest obtained from reference TRBV3-1 and TRBJ2-2, is as follows: DTAVSQTPKYLVTQMGNDKSIKCEQNLGHDTMYWYKQDSKKFLKIMFSYNNKELIINETVPNRFSPKSPDKAHLNLHINSLELGDSAVYFCASSLLGTNTGELFFGEGSRLTVL.

This clonotype was observed many times. The chain employs TRBV5-1 and TRBJ2-4; TRBD1 is a possible D gene (5 bases). V gave up 0 bases and J gave up 5 bases, with 6 bases separating them. From germline, CDR1 is SGHRS and CDR2 YFSETQ. The CDR3 extends over 13 amino acids. The CDR3 region is CASSLEGENIQYF. The DNA for the CDR3 is TGCGCCAGCAGCTTGGAAGGGGAAAACATTCAGTACTTC.

In this sample, this clonotype turned up many times. The V call is TRBV5-1, the J call TRBJ2-7, with 7 bases fitting TRBD1. Trimming removed 4 bases from V and 2 bases from J; junction bases left unmatched: 9. Germline CDR1 reads SGHRS; CDR2 reads YFSETQ. The CDR3 spans 15 residues. This chain's CDR3 is CASSPRQGNPYEQYF. The CDR3 DNA sequence: TGCGCCAGCAGCCCGCGACAGGGAAATCCCTACGAGCAGTACTTC.

This clonotype showed up many times. The chain carries TRBV11-2 and TRBJ2-7; D remains unclear. The CDR3 consists of 13 residues. CDR1 SGHAT and CDR2 FQNNGV come from the germline V gene. Deletions cut 5 bases from V and 2 bases from J, with 10 bases between. CDR3 bases: TGTGCCAGCAGCCCCTCACGGACCTACGAGCAGTACTTC. This codes for CASSPSRTYEQYF.

This clonotype was picked up many times. The CDR3 carries no conserved terminal phenylalanine or tryptophan, so it likely arises from a read error. The gene calls are TRBV15 and TRBJ1-1; weak D call: TRBD1 (6 bases). This CDR3 spans 15 amino acids. Germline V gene sequence: CDR1 LNHNV, CDR2 YYDKDF (reference sequence). Trimming removed 0 bases at V and 3 bases at J, with 11 bases between. As DNA, the CDR3 is TGTGCCACCAGCAGAGAGCCAGGGGCTTACACTGAAGCTTTCCTT. Translation gives CATSREPGAYTEAFL.

In its sample, this clonotype was seen many times. The chain has TRBV20-1 and TRBJ1-5; 7 bases are shared with TRBD1. This CDR3 spans 14 amino acids. Germline trimming cut 5 bases from V and 4 bases from J; bases unmatched to any gene: 8. Germline V CDR1 and CDR2: DFQATT, SNEGSKA (reference sequence). This CDR3 reads CSAYPGGGNQPQHF. In DNA form, the CDR3 reads TGCAGTGCTTATCCAGGGGGAGGGAATCAGCCCCAGCATTTT.

The table lists this clonotype with many counts. The V gene is TRBV20-1, the J gene TRBJ2-7, with TRBD1 matching over 9 bases. This CDR3 spans 14 amino acids. V lost 3 bases and J lost 4; bases outside the gene matches: 7. The germline V gene encodes CDR1 DFQATT and CDR2 SNEGSKA (reference sequence). The CDR3 reads CSASGTGPPYEQYF. As DNA, the CDR3 is TGCAGTGCTAGTGGGACAGGGCCCCCATACGAGCAGTACTTC.

This clonotype came up many times. The chain recombines TRBV6-2 or TRBV6-3 with TRBJ2-5, with 9 bases that match TRBD2. From germline, CDR1 is MNHEY and CDR2 SVGEGT. This CDR3 region has 15 residues. Trimming cost V 5 bases and J 9 bases; bases outside gene matches: 13. CDR3 loop: CASSTGREGRRAQYF. For the CDR3, the DNA is TGTGCCAGCAGTACGGGGCGGGAGGGCCGCCGGGCCCAGTACTTC.

This clonotype was recorded many times. The CDR3, as DNA: TGTGCCAGCAGCCAATCGTCAATTGGCAACGAGCAGTACTTC. It translates to CASSQSSIGNEQYF. The chain couples TRBV28 to TRBJ2-7; D not certain. CDR1 MDHEN and CDR2 SYDVKM come from the germline V gene. This CDR3 comprises 14 residues. V was shortened by 6 bases and J by 5 bases, with 17 bases between the two germline ends.

This clonotype was recorded at least ten times. The chain couples TRBV6-1 to TRBJ2-7; D might be TRBD1 (6 bases). The V end was cut by 3 bases, the J end by 1 base, with 13 bases between. Germline V gene sequence: CDR1 MNHNS, CDR2 SASEGT. The CDR3 length is 15 residues. The CDR3 DNA reads TGTGCCAGCAGTGAGACAGGTTACACTTCCTACGAGCAGTACTTC. As protein: CASSETGYTSYEQYF.

This clonotype was detected many times. Here the CDR3 omits its conserved ending phenylalanine or tryptophan, so a read error is the likely source. The DNA is omitted, as the CDR3 cannot be located on it reliably, and the CDR3 follows TCRdb's listing. The chain couples TRBV6-2 or TRBV6-3 to TRBJ1-2; TRBD1, as called in the table, went unchecked against the DNA. Per the germline V gene, CDR1 is MNHEY and CDR2 is SVGEGT. The CDR3 has 12 amino acids, counting both end residues. The chain's CDR3 is CASTSTPTDIQI.